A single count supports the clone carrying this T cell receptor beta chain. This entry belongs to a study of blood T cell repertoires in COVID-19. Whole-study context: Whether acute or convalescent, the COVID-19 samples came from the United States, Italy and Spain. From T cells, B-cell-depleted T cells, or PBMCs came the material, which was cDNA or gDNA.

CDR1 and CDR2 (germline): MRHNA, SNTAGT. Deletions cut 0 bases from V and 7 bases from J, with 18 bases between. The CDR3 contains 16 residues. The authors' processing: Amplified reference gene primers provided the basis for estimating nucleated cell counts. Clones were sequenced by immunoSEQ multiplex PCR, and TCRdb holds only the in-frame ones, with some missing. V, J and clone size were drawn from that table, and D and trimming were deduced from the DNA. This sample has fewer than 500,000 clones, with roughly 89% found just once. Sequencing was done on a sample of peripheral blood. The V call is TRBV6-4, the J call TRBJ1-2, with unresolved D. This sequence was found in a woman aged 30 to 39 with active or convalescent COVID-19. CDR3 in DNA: TGTGCCAGCAGTGACTCGACTTCACCCATATCCAGTGGCTACACCTTC. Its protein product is CASSDSTSPISSGYTF.